The 2 T cell receptor beta chains reported below all come from one sample, sequenced in a study of blood T cell repertoires in COVID-19. Data came from immunoSEQ multiplex PCR; TCRdb stores just in-frame clones and leaves some out. The table lists 350,000 to 450,000 clones, 89% of them singletons. Material: peripheral blood. These TCRs come from a woman in her 40s with COVID-19, enrolled during active disease.

Regarding this clone: The limits of the CDR3 on the DNA are not certain, so only TCRdb's listed CDR3 is given. V usage is TRBV30 and J usage is TRBJ2-1; the table's D call TRBD2 went unverified against the DNA. Ends included, the CDR3 has 14 residues. From germline, CDR1 is GTSNPN and CDR2 SVGIG (reference sequence). The CDR3 loop is CAWGRGTSGRGWFF.

This chain links TRBV25-1 with TRBJ1-6, with 7 bases lining up with TRBD1. The V and J ends lost 2 bases and 9 bases, in that order; junction bases with no gene match: 7. Germline-derived CDR1 and CDR2 are MGHDK and SYGVNS. The CDR3 runs 15 residues. The CDR3 here is CASSETGESGSPLHF. The CDR3 DNA reads as TGTGCCAGCAGTGAAACAGGGGAGAGTGGTTCACCCCTCCACTTT.